One sample yielded the 8 T cell receptor beta chains listed below, sequenced in a study of CD8 T cells in ankylosing spondylitis. TCRdb re-called the 5' RACE reads with MiXCR, one entry per CDR3 protein. The sample lists around 280,000 distinct CDR3 sequences; 20% were seen once. The sequencing sample was made of blood, either unsorted or a sorted T cell fraction (not recorded which). Every receptor here comes from a male donor with ankylosing spondylitis or in good health (not recorded which).

The rearrangement links TRBV12-3 or TRBV12-4 to TRBJ1-1; TRBD1 aligns across 7 bases. This CDR3 comprises 13 residues. V lost 6 bases, J lost 4 bases, and 5 bases stayed unmatched. For the CDR3, the DNA is TGTGCCAGCAGGTTCGCAGGGGGCACTGAAGCTTTCTTT. Translation: CASRFAGGTEAFF.

This chain uses TRBV15 with TRBJ2-1; 7 bases are shared with TRBD2. This CDR3 has 18 amino acids. Germline-derived CDR1 and CDR2 are LNHNV and YYDKDF (reference sequence). Trimming cost V 1 base and J 6 bases; bases outside gene matches: 15. As DNA, the CDR3 is TGTGCCACCAGCAGAGGAGCGATTGGGGGAGGGCCCCGCAATGAGCAGTTCTTC. It yields the protein CATSRGAIGGGPRNEQFF.

This chain links TRBV9 with TRBJ2-5; tentative D call: TRBD2 (5 bases). The CDR3 totals 13 residues. Germline V gives CDR1 SGDLS, CDR2 YYNGEE. Between the trimmed V and J ends, which lost 2 bases and 5 bases, there was a span of 10 bases. The chain's CDR3 is CASSVGQRETQYF. DNA for the CDR3: TGTGCCAGCAGCGTTGGGCAGCGGGAGACCCAGTACTTC.

The chain has TRBV3-1 and TRBJ2-2; a possible D gene is TRBD1 (7 bases). CDR1 and CDR2 from the germline V gene are LGHDT and YNNKEL (reference sequence). V dropped 0 bases and J dropped 4 bases, with 18 bases sitting between them. CDR3 length: 18 amino acids. The CDR3 protein is CASSQEPAGGSGTGELFF. The CDR3 DNA reads as TGTGCCAGCAGCCAAGAACCTGCAGGGGGGAGTGGCACCGGGGAGCTGTTTTTT.

The rearrangement uses TRBV24-1 and TRBJ2-4; 10 bases align to TRBD1. V was clipped by 2 bases and J by 13 bases; unmatched bases: 7. The CDR3 runs 14 residues. The germline CDR1 and CDR2 sequences are KGHDR and SFDVKD. The CDR3 is CATSDSRQGAGQYF. CDR3 DNA: TGTGCCACCAGTGATTCCCGACAGGGGGCCGGGCAGTACTTC.

This chain links TRBV29-1 with TRBJ1-5; perhaps TRBD1 as D (5 bases). Trimming pared 6 bases from V and 6 bases from J, leaving 15 bases between. The length of the CDR3 is 13 residues. Germline V gene data show CDR1 as SQVTM and CDR2 as ANQGSEA. This CDR3 is CSVGENAGQPQHF. The CDR3 region has the DNA TGCAGCGTAGGGGAAAACGCGGGTCAGCCCCAGCATTTT.

This clonotype has more than one count but fewer than ten. This chain's CDR3 is CSAGQGAGNEKLFF. CDR3 nucleotides: TGCAGTGCTGGGCAGGGGGCCGGGAATGAAAAACTGTTTTTT. This chain joins TRBV20-1 and TRBJ1-4; 8 bases are shared with TRBD1. V dropped 5 bases and J dropped 5; count of bases not matched to a gene: 7. The CDR3 has 14 amino acids. The germline V gene has CDR1 DFQATT and CDR2 SNEGSKA (reference sequence).

The chain links TRBV20-1 to TRBJ1-1; possibly TRBD1 for D (5 bases). Trimming removed 1 base at V and 4 bases at J, with 13 bases between. CDR3 length: 14 amino acids. From germline, CDR1 is DFQATT and CDR2 SNEGSKA (reference sequence). This chain's CDR3 is CSARVLGGATEAFF. The CDR3 nucleotides read TGCAGTGCTAGAGTTCTTGGAGGGGCCACTGAAGCTTTCTTT.